This section outlines one TCR beta chain sequence together with its context. What antigen it recognizes has not been identified. Per-base qualities were not stored, and no clone one base away is much larger. These data originate in a study of cytomegalovirus exposure and HLA in healthy donors (dated by TCRdb to 2016 to 2017). With respect to the entire study: In an earlier analysis of some 550 of the donors, approximately 300 Gb of sequence data and some 100 million unique TCR beta sequences from 180 million or so T cells were reported. Using immunosequencing, the study profiled T cell repertoires from 640 or so subjects and related those repertoires to cytomegalovirus serostatus. Of the 300 to 400 genotyped donors, about 80% fell in the genetic ancestry cluster associated with self-reported Caucasian donors. The study aimed to test whether signatures of past pathogen exposure could be identified by cataloging public T cell receptors. Across 300 to 500 genotyped donors of the cohort, an average of roughly 250,000 unique TCR beta nucleotide sequences per donor were sequenced, and around 19% of those sequences were non-productive. An early release covering just under 650 HLA-typed donors comprised roughly 300 gigabases of sequencing data and 85 million to 100 million unique TCR sequences. Both class I and class II loci were covered by HLA typing, at four-digit resolution. All discovery cohort repertoires had been generated using a single sequencing platform. High-throughput TCR immunosequencing, statistical association of individual TCRs with disease status, and machine learning were combined to predict cytomegalovirus infection status. A later analysis re-examined previously published TCR beta repertoires from roughly 650 donors and added high-resolution HLA genotyping to investigate patterns of TCR occurrence. A separate validation cohort of roughly 130 different subjects was used in addition to the approximately 700-subject first cohort. In the later analysis, no new phenotypic data were used to find candidate immune exposures; instead, reliance was placed on TCR beta sequences and their occurrence across donors. Four or five DR-DQ haplotypes were handled as single units for association and clustering, since linkage in the cohort was strong. Typing coverage differed by locus: A, B, C, DRB1 and DQB1 were typed in about 620-630 donors, DQA1 in approximately 520, DPA1 in roughly 590, and DPB1 in roughly 450. To decide whether each TCR beta V gene segment behaved as functional or pseudogenic, an earlier analysis of approximately 620 of the donors relied on high-throughput TCR beta sequencing. Alongside the repertoire data, information on donor age, sex, ethnicity and CMV serostatus was compiled. A later genetic analysis took genome-wide SNP genotypes for about three fifths of the 666 donors and used that subset as a discovery cohort. What the research found in general, with its limitations: Broadly in line with IMGT annotations, most TCR beta V segments showed up in productive rearrangements about 87% or about 30% of the time in an earlier analysis of under 700 of the donors. Linkage disequilibrium might explain the correlated functional status among segregating V segments, but an unknown experimental factor could not be ruled out. A further reported finding was that TCR beta sequences accurately predicted the HLA-A and HLA-B alleles for most subjects in the first cohort. Three of the identified cytomegalovirus-associated TCR beta chains were confirmed in vitro to be specific for cytomegalovirus antigens. According to a later analysis, TCR association rates differed among HLA loci, with DRB1 alleles showing the most associated TCRs and HLA-C alleles showing the fewest. A later analysis found that most CMV-associated TCR beta chains appeared HLA-restricted, with HLA associations seemingly driven largely by CMV exposure. Because counts were too low, roughly 16 rarely observed V segments, including chromosome 9 orphons, were left out of the earlier analysis of a few hundred of the donors. According to a later analysis, parvovirus B19, influenza, CMV and Epstein-Barr virus appeared linked to several top co-occurrence clusters. Because some donors lacked HLA typing at each locus, the association tests relied only on the typed subset. A later analysis associated 16,951 TCR beta sequences with specific HLA alleles at a false discovery rate of 0.05. Strong co-occurrence of HLA alleles, especially DR and DQ, made assigning TCR associations to individual alleles difficult. A later genetic analysis associated a missense DCLRE1C variant with V-gene and J-gene trimming of TCR beta chains, and an independent cohort replicated the association. The study listed 150 to 200 TCR beta chains as associated with cytomegalovirus. Cytomegalovirus status was reported to be diagnosed by the classifier with high specificity and sensitivity in both the original and validation cohorts. While some public TCRs were present in many individuals, most TCR sequences turned up only very rarely across donors. A group of highly shared sequence variants was considered likely to be a technical artifact of the sequencing pipeline. Sequencing depth was assumed to be roughly uniform across donors in the presence/absence analyses, though that assumption may not hold. In a later analysis, HLA-associated TCR beta chains showed more clonal expansion and lower generation probabilities than non-associated chains that were equally common. The authors suggested that the approach could potentially be generalized to other disease states and immunological phenotypes. In a later genetic analysis, fewer N-insertions in productive TCRs were reported among donors in an Asian-associated ancestry cluster than the approximately 710-donor mean. The only immune exposure information available for the cohort was CMV serostatus. Some IMGT-functional V segments, including TRBV6-2 and TRBV6-3, could not be told apart with the 87-base-pair reads, so those segments were excluded. Only TCR beta chains were sequenced in this cohort, and the absence of alpha or paired-chain data limited detectable features.

Libraries were built with the immunoSEQ multiplex PCR assay. A mixture of 60 forward primers for TCR Vbeta segments and 13 reverse primers for TCR Jbeta segments was used in the multiplex PCR. Amplification of the CDR3 region of rearranged TCR beta genes was performed with a multiplex PCR assay on genomic DNA. The Illumina HiSeq System was used to sequence the amplified TCR beta libraries as 87-base-pair reads. Under the source paper's analysis protocol: A later analysis tallied 75 million to 95 million unique TCR beta chains across the 666 repertoires, and some 10 million of those chains were shared by two or more donors. Raw reads were error-corrected and collapsed into unique sequences with a nearest-neighbor algorithm that merged closely related sequences to remove PCR and sequencing errors. V, D and J gene segments were assigned by aligning CDR3 sequences to IMGT reference sequences. For a sequence to be retained, a match of at least six nucleotides to both a V gene segment and a J gene segment was required. Rearrangements were called productive when the CDR3 lacked stop codons and stayed in frame with V and J; all others were non-productive. Following IMGT convention, CDR3 was defined as the stretch from the second conserved V-encoded cysteine up to the conserved J-encoded phenylalanine. The earlier analysis of about 530 of the donors excluded any sequence lacking an unambiguous match to a single V gene segment. An earlier analysis of fewer than 650 of the donors classified V segments as functional when productive rearrangements were above 56.7% and as segregating when the standard deviation between donors was above 5%. A statistical classification framework was built to diagnose cytomegalovirus status from the catalog of TCR beta chain sequences. A later analysis assigned V and J genes by comparing TCR nucleotide sequences with IMGT/GENE-DB human TR gene sequences. Using the TCRdist pipeline, a later analysis assigned CDR3 sequences along with most-parsimonious VDJ recombination scenarios. In a later analysis, every TCR beta chain was defined by the combination of its CDR3 amino acid sequence and its V-gene family, and reads without a unique V-gene family were dropped. As a way to deal with suspected cross-contamination and a sequencing artifact, a later analysis dropped 500 to 700 nucleotide sequences that were highly shared and had low generation probability. For each public chain, a later analysis derived a clonal expansion index from normalized ranks of inferred template counts within each repertoire. In a later analysis, generation probabilities were computed with a VDJ recombination model fitted to out-of-frame rearrangements, and the resulting probabilities were checked against IGoR. Hypergeometric tests were used in a later analysis to score TCR-TCR, TCR-HLA and TCR-CMV co-occurrence, with a repertoire-size bias correction applied to the TCR pairs. A later analysis estimated false discovery rates by permuting HLA or CMV assignments 20 times. A later analysis grouped co-occurring TCRs with DBSCAN, adding TCRdist sequence similarity when clustering within HLA-allele-positive subsets. Repertoires with fewer than 30,000 or more than 120,000 public chains, plus five repertoires with anomalous nucleotide sharing, were excluded from co-occurrence clustering. TCRdb's version of the immuneACCESS table is confined to in-frame rearrangements and falls short of the full clone set. An unresolved V gene accounts for under half of the shortfall where checked; the remainder is of unknown origin. For V, J and clone size, that table is used; D and trimming come from the DNA. The sample has about 190,000 clones on record, approximately 80% of them singletons. The ten largest clones represent roughly an eighth of the sample.

In total, approximately 690 healthy bone marrow donors made up the cohort. Cohort members were all nominally healthy when sampled, although unrecorded immune exposures were likely present. The donor was CMV seropositive and belonged to the group of about 290 seropositive cohort members. A peripheral blood sample was collected from each donor, and TCR beta sequencing was performed on peripheral blood mononuclear cells. Genomic DNA was extracted from the blood cell samples with the Qiagen DNeasy Blood Extraction Kit. Sequences ENHRY (CDR1) and SYGVKD (CDR2) are obtained from the germline V gene. V gives up 2 bases and J gives up 9 bases, and the segment between their germline ends measures 8 bases. Its CDR3 holds 12 amino acids, cysteine through phenylalanine. Only the CDR3 portion is preserved as DNA: 36 bases, with reading frame beginning at the first base.

The chain is made from TRBV10-3 and TRBJ2-1; a tentative D call is TRBD2 (5 bases match). Sequencing used PBMCs. The receptor comes from a woman in her thirties in good health and CMV-seropositive. Here the CDR3 is given as CAISEKEGEQFF. The DNA sequence is given as TGTGCCATCAGTGAGAAAGAGGGTGAGCAGTTCTTC.